This T cell receptor beta chain derives from a study of cytomegalovirus exposure and HLA in healthy donors. CDR3 length: 15 residues. V was shortened by 1 base and J by 10 bases, with 17 bases between the two germline ends. Germline V gene data show CDR1 as SGHTA and CDR2 as FQGNSA. In regard to this clone: Its antigen remains unknown.

60 Vbeta and 13 Jbeta primers were used in PCR. Profiled with immunoSEQ multiplex PCR; TCRdb holds only in-frame clones, not every one. The sample carries more than 95,000 clones, 81% recorded once. Notes on the study in general: The only immune exposure information that was available was CMV serostatus. An analysis that was carried out later associated about 17,000 TCR beta sequences with HLA alleles at 0.05 false discovery rate.

The source of this sequence is a man in his late teens or twenties in good health and CMV-seronegative. The chain links TRBV7-2 to TRBJ2-1; TRBD2 is a possible D gene (5 bases). Sequencing used PBMCs. CDR3 coding DNA: TGTGCCAGCAGCTTAGTACCTAGCCTCCCCCCAGAGCAGTTCTTC. Translating it yields CASSLVPSLPPEQFF.